Listed below are T cell receptor beta chains from one sample, sequenced in a study of blood T cells in healthy people across ages. Via MiXCR, TCRdb re-called the 5' RACE reads, giving one row per CDR3 protein. The profile shows more than 1,000,000 distinct CDR3 sequences, under 30% of them singletons. These data were likewise used in another study, on T cells of mothers and their children.

The sample comprised blood. The receptors here all came from a girl aged 2-15 years in good health. CDR3s include the opening cysteine and the closing phenylalanine or tryptophan. D genes are given only for firm matches. Clone sizes are given selectively: once, few, many, or a class where the clone is expanded.

J gene: TRBJ2-1; V gene: TRBV24-1; clone size: few; D gene: NA; CDR3 DNA: TGTGCCACCAGTGATTCACGGAGCAATGAGCAGTTCTTC; CDR3 protein: CATSDSRSNEQFF
J gene: TRBJ2-6; V gene: TRBV29-1; clone size: NA; D gene: NA; CDR3 DNA: TGCAGCGTTGCGCCAGGGGCTGGGGCCAACGTCCTGACTTTC; CDR3 protein: CSVAPGAGANVLTF
J gene: TRBJ1-4; V gene: TRBV20-1; clone size: many; D gene: NA; CDR3 DNA: TGCAGTGCTGAGGGTGTAGGGAAGAGAGAGGCAACTAATGAAAAACTGTTTTTT; CDR3 protein: CSAEGVGKREATNEKLFF
J gene: TRBJ2-4; V gene: TRBV12-3/TRBV12-4; clone size: NA; D gene: NA; CDR3 DNA: TGTGCCAGCAGTTTATCAGGACAGTCAAAAATTCTTCTATACTTC; CDR3 protein: CASSLSGQSKILLYF
J gene: TRBJ1-1; V gene: TRBV4-2; clone size: few; D gene: TRBD1; CDR3 DNA: TGTGCCAGCAGCCAGAGACAGGGACTGAACACTGAAGCTTTCTTT; CDR3 protein: CASSQRQGLNTEAFF
J gene: TRBJ2-3; V gene: TRBV29-1; clone size: few; D gene: NA; CDR3 DNA: TGCAGCGTTGGAGCTAGCCCAGATACGCAGTATTTT; CDR3 protein: CSVGASPDTQYF
J gene: TRBJ1-2; V gene: TRBV7-2; clone size: NA; D gene: NA; CDR3 DNA: TGTGCCAGCAGCTTACCCCTCGTCAGGGGAATAGGTGGCTACACCTTC; CDR3 protein: CASSLPLVRGIGGYTF
J gene: TRBJ2-5; V gene: TRBV27; clone size: NA; D gene: NA; CDR3 DNA: TGTGCCAGCAGTTTATCCCCCCCACAACTACGGGGAGAGACCCAGTACTTC; CDR3 protein: CASSLSPPQLRGETQYF
J gene: TRBJ2-7; V gene: TRBV16; clone size: NA; D gene: NA; CDR3 DNA: TGTGCCAGCAGCCGGTCGACTGAAGAGCAGTACTTC; CDR3 protein: CASSRSTEEQYF
J gene: TRBJ2-7; V gene: TRBV7-2; clone size: few; D gene: TRBD2; CDR3 DNA: TGTGCCAGCAACTCGAGCGGGATTCTACCCTACGAGCAGTACTTC; CDR3 protein: CASNSSGILPYEQYF
J gene: TRBJ2-3; V gene: TRBV11-2; clone size: NA; D gene: TRBD2; CDR3 DNA: TGTGCCAGCAGCTCCATCCGACTAGCGGGGAACACAGATACGCAGTATTTT; CDR3 protein: CASSSIRLAGNTDTQYF
J gene: TRBJ2-1; V gene: TRBV4-2; clone size: NA; D gene: NA; CDR3 DNA: TGTGCCAGCAGCCAACGTGGAAGTTCCACCTACAATGAGCAGTTCTTC; CDR3 protein: CASSQRGSSTYNEQFF
J gene: TRBJ2-5; V gene: TRBV3-1; clone size: few; D gene: NA; CDR3 DNA: TGTGCCAGCAGCCTCACCCACCTACGAGGGACCCAGTACTTC; CDR3 protein: CASSLTHLRGTQYF
J gene: TRBJ1-1; V gene: TRBV12-3/TRBV12-4; clone size: NA; D gene: NA; CDR3 DNA: TGTGCCAGCAGTCCCGTCCAGGGGAGGGGCACTGAAGCTTTCTTT; CDR3 protein: CASSPVQGRGTEAFF
J gene: TRBJ2-6; V gene: TRBV7-9; clone size: NA; D gene: NA; CDR3 DNA: TGTGCCAGCAGTTCCATTCCCGGGGCCAACGTCCTGACTTTC; CDR3 protein: CASSSIPGANVLTF
J gene: TRBJ1-2; V gene: TRBV3-1; clone size: NA; D gene: NA; CDR3 DNA: TGTGCCAGCAGCCAAGACCGGGGGAGATTCTATGGCTACACCTTC; CDR3 protein: CASSQDRGRFYGYTF
J gene: TRBJ2-7; V gene: TRBV9; clone size: NA; D gene: NA; CDR3 DNA: TGTGCCAGCAGCGCCCCGGACTCCTACGAGCAGTACTTC; CDR3 protein: CASSAPDSYEQYF
J gene: TRBJ2-1; V gene: TRBV5-6; clone size: few; D gene: NA; CDR3 DNA: TGTGCCACAGGGGGGTGGCTAAATGAGCAGTTCTTC; CDR3 protein: CATGGWLNEQFF
J gene: TRBJ1-5; V gene: TRBV4-2; clone size: NA; D gene: TRBD1; CDR3 DNA: TGTGCCAGCAGCCAAGAAGAGATCGGGACAGGCGATCAGCCCCAGCATTTT; CDR3 protein: CASSQEEIGTGDQPQHF
J gene: TRBJ2-7; V gene: TRBV12-3/TRBV12-4; clone size: NA; D gene: TRBD1; CDR3 DNA: TGTGCCAGCAGTTTATGGTCCGACAGGGTAGGCGGTGAGCAGTACTTC; CDR3 protein: CASSLWSDRVGGEQYF
J gene: TRBJ2-7; V gene: TRBV28; clone size: few; D gene: NA; CDR3 DNA: TGTGCCAGCAGTTTTGCCCGGGGGCCCTACGAGCAGTACTTC; CDR3 protein: CASSFARGPYEQYF
J gene: TRBJ1-1; V gene: TRBV20-1; clone size: NA; D gene: NA; CDR3 DNA: TGCAGTGCTAGAGATACGGTGAACACTGAAGCTTTCTTT; CDR3 protein: CSARDTVNTEAFF
J gene: TRBJ2-1; V gene: TRBV7-8; clone size: NA; D gene: TRBD2; CDR3 DNA: TGTGCCAGCAGCTTAGTAATAGCGGGGTTAATTGAGCAGTTCTTC; CDR3 protein: CASSLVIAGLIEQFF
J gene: TRBJ2-5; V gene: TRBV12-5; clone size: once; D gene: NA; CDR3 DNA: TGTGCTAGTGGCCCCGGGGAATTCCAAGAGACCCAGTACTTC; CDR3 protein: CASGPGEFQETQYF
J gene: TRBJ2-2; V gene: TRBV18; clone size: few; D gene: NA; CDR3 DNA: TGTGCCAGCTCACCATTATCAGGCTCGAACACCGGGGAGCTGTTTTTT; CDR3 protein: CASSPLSGSNTGELFF
J gene: TRBJ1-1; V gene: TRBV7-9; clone size: NA; D gene: NA; CDR3 DNA: TGTTCCAGCAGCTTAGCAAGCACTGAAGCTTTCTTT; CDR3 protein: CSSSLASTEAFF
J gene: TRBJ2-1; V gene: TRBV9; clone size: NA; D gene: NA; CDR3 DNA: TGTGCCAGCAGCGTAGGACTTCCTACCTACAATGAGCAGTTCTTC; CDR3 protein: CASSVGLPTYNEQFF
J gene: TRBJ2-1; V gene: TRBV28; clone size: few; D gene: NA; CDR3 DNA: TGTGCCAGCAGCGGAGGTAAATCCTACAATGAGCAGTTCTTC; CDR3 protein: CASSGGKSYNEQFF
J gene: TRBJ2-3; V gene: TRBV27; clone size: few; D gene: NA; CDR3 DNA: TGTGCCAGCAGTTTATCCCTTTCTAGCACAGATACGCAGTATTTT; CDR3 protein: CASSLSLSSTDTQYF
J gene: TRBJ2-2; V gene: TRBV2; clone size: NA; D gene: NA; CDR3 DNA: TGTGCCAGCAGTGAATTCAGGGAGAACACCGGGGAGCTGTTTTTT; CDR3 protein: CASSEFRENTGELFF
J gene: TRBJ2-7; V gene: TRBV29-1; clone size: few; D gene: NA; CDR3 DNA: TGCAGCGCCAAGAGGAGGGACTACGAGCAGTACTTC; CDR3 protein: CSAKRRDYEQYF
J gene: TRBJ1-1; V gene: TRBV6-5; clone size: NA; D gene: TRBD1; CDR3 DNA: TGTGCCAGCAGAGGGACAGGGAGAGGCACTGAAGCTTTCTTT; CDR3 protein: CASRGTGRGTEAFF
J gene: TRBJ2-3; V gene: TRBV29-1; clone size: NA; D gene: NA; CDR3 DNA: TGCAGCGTTGAAGGGGTAGGAGGGACAGATACGCAGTATTTT; CDR3 protein: CSVEGVGGTDTQYF
J gene: TRBJ2-3; V gene: TRBV20-1; clone size: many; D gene: NA; CDR3 DNA: TGCAGTGCTAAAGATTCGGGGTCCGCGCATTTCTCAGATACGCAGTATTTT; CDR3 protein: CSAKDSGSAHFSDTQYF
J gene: TRBJ1-1; V gene: TRBV5-1; clone size: NA; D gene: TRBD1; CDR3 DNA: TGCGCCAGCAGCTGGGGACAGAGAATGAACACTGAAGCTTTCTTT; CDR3 protein: CASSWGQRMNTEAFF
J gene: TRBJ2-5; V gene: TRBV29-1; clone size: NA; D gene: TRBD2; CDR3 DNA: TGCAGCGTTGAAGAGACTAGCGAGAAAGAGACCCAGTACTTC; CDR3 protein: CSVEETSEKETQYF
J gene: TRBJ2-1; V gene: TRBV27; clone size: many; D gene: NA; CDR3 DNA: TGTGCCAGCAGTTTAGGAGGGGGTGAGCAGTTCTTC; CDR3 protein: CASSLGGGEQFF
J gene: TRBJ2-3; V gene: TRBV29-1; clone size: NA; D gene: TRBD2; CDR3 DNA: TGCAGCGTTGGCCCTACTAGTTGGGGGGGAGATACGCAGTATTTT; CDR3 protein: CSVGPTSWGGDTQYF
J gene: TRBJ2-5; V gene: TRBV20-1; clone size: NA; D gene: TRBD2; CDR3 DNA: TGCAGTGCGGGCAGGGAGGGTACGGGAGAGACCCAGTACTTC; CDR3 protein: CSAGREGTGETQYF
J gene: TRBJ2-5; V gene: TRBV12-3/TRBV12-4; clone size: NA; D gene: NA; CDR3 DNA: TGTGCCAGCAGGCCGACTATGTTAGAGACCCAGTACTTC; CDR3 protein: CASRPTMLETQYF
J gene: TRBJ2-7; V gene: TRBV20-1; clone size: few; D gene: NA; CDR3 DNA: TGCAGTGCTAGTTCAGGGAACGTCCACGAGCAGTACTTC; CDR3 protein: CSASSGNVHEQYF
J gene: TRBJ2-1; V gene: TRBV5-6; clone size: few; D gene: TRBD1; CDR3 DNA: TGTGCCAGCAGCGTATACAGGGGGAGAAATGAGCAGTTCTTC; CDR3 protein: CASSVYRGRNEQFF
J gene: TRBJ1-1; V gene: TRBV7-8; clone size: few; D gene: NA; CDR3 DNA: TGTGCCAGCAGCAACATAATTTCGGGGGATGCCTTAAACACTGAAGCTTTCTTT; CDR3 protein: CASSNIISGDALNTEAFF
J gene: TRBJ2-5; V gene: TRBV29-1; clone size: few; D gene: TRBD1; CDR3 DNA: TGCAGCGTTGGACAGGGGCGATCCTACAATGAGCAGTCCTTC; CDR3 protein: CSVGQGRSYNEQSF
J gene: TRBJ2-1; V gene: TRBV20-1; clone size: few; D gene: TRBD1; CDR3 DNA: TGCAGTGCTAGAGATTTAGACAGGGGGCGGCCCAATGAGCAGTTCTTC; CDR3 protein: CSARDLDRGRPNEQFF
J gene: TRBJ1-4; V gene: TRBV6-1; clone size: few; D gene: TRBD1; CDR3 DNA: TGTGCCAGTAGTGACAGGGCGATCGATGAAAAACTGTTTTTT; CDR3 protein: CASSDRAIDEKLFF
J gene: TRBJ2-1; V gene: TRBV10-3; clone size: few; D gene: NA; CDR3 DNA: TGTGCCATCAGTCTTCTGCGGAATGAGCAGTTCTTC; CDR3 protein: CAISLLRNEQFF
J gene: TRBJ2-5; V gene: TRBV7-6; clone size: few; D gene: NA; CDR3 DNA: TGTGCCAGCAGCTTAGTTGTAGGGTTTACGGACCACGCCACAGAGACCCAGTACTTC; CDR3 protein: CASSLVVGFTDHATETQYF
J gene: TRBJ1-4; V gene: TRBV5-1; clone size: NA; D gene: NA; CDR3 DNA: TGCGCCAGCAGCCTGTGGAGTAAGGGTGAAAAACTGTTTTTT; CDR3 protein: CASSLWSKGEKLFF
J gene: TRBJ2-5; V gene: TRBV29-1; clone size: few; D gene: NA; CDR3 DNA: TGCAGCGTTGAAGGGGGGACCTACGACCTGCGGGAAGAGACCCAGTACTTC; CDR3 protein: CSVEGGTYDLREETQYF
J gene: TRBJ1-5; V gene: TRBV5-1; clone size: NA; D gene: NA; CDR3 DNA: TGCGCCAGCAGCTTGGTAGGGGAGAATCAGCCCCAGCATTTT; CDR3 protein: CASSLVGENQPQHF
J gene: TRBJ2-1; V gene: TRBV5-1; clone size: few; D gene: NA; CDR3 DNA: TGCGCCAGCAGCTTATCTGGACAGACCAATGAGCAGTTCTTC; CDR3 protein: CASSLSGQTNEQFF
J gene: TRBJ2-6; V gene: TRBV7-2; clone size: many; D gene: NA; CDR3 DNA: TGTGCCAGTAGGGCAGCGGGGGCCAACGTCCTGACTTTC; CDR3 protein: CASRAAGANVLTF
J gene: TRBJ2-3; V gene: TRBV27; clone size: few; D gene: TRBD2; CDR3 DNA: TGTGCCAGCAGTCCTTTTGCTGGACTAGATCCTGGCACAGATACGCAGTATTTT; CDR3 protein: CASSPFAGLDPGTDTQYF
J gene: TRBJ1-4; V gene: TRBV12-3/TRBV12-4; clone size: few; D gene: NA; CDR3 DNA: TGTGCCAGCACCGCGGGCCGCTACGACGAAAAACTGTTTTTT; CDR3 protein: CASTAGRYDEKLFF
J gene: TRBJ1-2; V gene: TRBV6-5; clone size: few; D gene: TRBD1; CDR3 DNA: TGTGCCAGCACCCGAACAGGGGGGAGAGGCTACACCTTC; CDR3 protein: CASTRTGGRGYTF